These 17 T cell receptor beta chains came from one sample sequenced in a study of metastatic and nonmetastatic thyroid tumors. MiXCR reprocessed the PCR reads for TCRdb. The data hold roughly 59,000 clones, with 15% to 20% observed a single time. Each patient came to thyroid surgery without any prior treatment (of any kind). Specimen: blood. The receptors derive from a male donor with papillary thyroid cancer or a benign thyroid nodule (not recorded which). Some clones in this sample may be carry-over from other donors' samples.

Relative to its sample, this clone is medium-sized. The genes are TRBV2 and TRBJ1-6; TRBD1 agrees at 7 bases. V lost 4 bases to trimming and J lost 6 bases; unmatched junction nucleotides: 3. The CDR3 has 14 residues. Germline CDR1 and CDR2: SNHLY and FYNNEI. The CDR3 bases are TGTGCCAGCAGTGGGGACAGCATTAATTCACCCCTCCACTTT. It is translated as CASSGDSINSPLHF.

This clone occurred many times. This rearrangement joins TRBV4-1 to TRBJ1-2; TRBD1 is a possible D gene (6 bases). The CDR3 is 14 amino acids. V lost 3 bases and J lost 7, with 15 bases in between. The V gene's germline CDR1 is MGHRA and CDR2 YSYEKL. CDR3 nucleotides: TGCGCCAGCAGCCAGCCCGGACAGAAACCTGGCTACACCTTC. Amino acid sequence: CASSQPGQKPGYTF.

To note about this clone: This may come from a read error, since a much larger clone is one base off. The rearrangement joins TRBV2 to TRBJ2-5, with TRBD2 as a possible D gene (6 bases). The germline V gene encodes CDR1 SNHLY and CDR2 FYNNEI. There are 12 residues in the CDR3. CDR3 in DNA: TGTGAGAAAAGGGACTCCCAAGAGACCCAGTACTTC. Translating gives CEKRDSQETQYF.

As to this clone: A single base separates this from a much larger clone, so it may be a read error. This chain links TRBV18 with TRBJ1-1; D gene uncertain. Germline-derived CDR1 and CDR2 are KGHSH and LQKENI. The V and J ends lost 5 bases and 0 bases respectively, with 22 bases between them. This CDR3 contains 18 residues. The CDR3 reads CASSSGLGSRRMNTEAFF. The CDR3 DNA reads TGTGCCAGCTCATCCGGACTCGGGAGCCGACGCATGAACACTGAAGCTTTCTTT. The full variable domain, in which reference TRBV18 and TRBJ1-1 provide the parts outside the CDR3, is NAGVMQNPRHLVRRRGQEARLRCSPMKGHSHVYWYRQLPEEGLKFMVYLQKENIIDESGMPKERFSAEFPKEGPSILRIQQVVRGDSAAYFCASSSGLGSRRMNTEAFFGQGTRLTVV.

The rearrangement joins TRBV6-1 to TRBJ1-2; D uncertain. Germline-derived CDR1 and CDR2 are MNHNS and SASEGT. The V end lost 5 bases, the J end lost 5 bases, and 9 bases lay between the germline ends. The CDR3 extends over 12 amino acids. CDR3 in amino acids: CASSRGPYGYTF. As DNA, the CDR3 is TGTGCCAGCAGTCGCGGGCCGTATGGCTACACCTTC.

This clone was seen ten or more times. The chain has TRBV19 and TRBJ1-1; D is unresolved. The CDR3 totals 13 residues. Germline CDR1 is LNHDA and CDR2 is SQIVND (reference sequence). Trimming pared 3 bases from V and 1 base from J, leaving 6 bases between. This CDR3 reads CASSMSENTEAFF. The CDR3 DNA reads TGTGCCAGTAGTATGTCAGAGAACACTGAAGCTTTCTTT.

This clone has at least ten counts. The chain is built from TRBV5-6 and TRBJ2-3; 14 bases fit TRBD2. Germline CDR1 SGHDT, CDR2 YYEEEE. V was clipped by 4 bases and J by 5 bases; unmatched bases: 6. CDR3 length equals 16 residues. The chain's CDR3 is CASSRGLAGDIDTQYF. The DNA for the CDR3 is TGTGCCAGCAGCCGGGGACTAGCGGGAGATATAGATACGCAGTATTTT.

The table lists this clone with a few counts. A read error is possible here, since a much larger clone lies one base away. The V and J genes are TRBV30 and TRBJ1-1; TRBD1 aligns across 12 bases. V trimming: 7 bases; J trimming: 5 bases; junction bases outside the gene matches: 5. Germline assignment: CDR1 GTSNPN and CDR2 SVGIG (reference sequence). CDR3 length: 13 amino acids. As DNA, the CDR3 is TGTGCCTTGGGACAGGGGGCGCGGACTGAAGCTTTCTTT. This codes for CALGQGARTEAFF. Full variable domain (rest looked up from reference TRBV30 and TRBJ1-1): SQTIHQWPATLVQPVGSPLSLECTVEGTSNPNLYWYRQAAGRGLQLLFYSVGIGQISSEVPQNLSASRPQDRQFILSSKKLLLSDSGFYLCALGQGARTEAFFGQGTRLTVV.

A few counts support this clone. The chain uses TRBV6-1 and TRBJ2-1; D may correspond to TRBD1 or TRBD2 (5 bases each). V was shortened by 4 bases and J by 9 bases, with 13 bases between the two germline ends. Per the germline V gene, CDR1 is MNHNS and CDR2 is SASEGT. This CDR3 region has 13 residues. The chain's CDR3 is CASSAIDSGEQFF. The DNA of the CDR3 is TGTGCCAGCAGTGCAATAGACAGCGGTGAGCAGTTCTTC.

This clone was seen many times. The chain employs TRBV7-8 and TRBJ1-1, with 7 bases aligning to TRBD1. V shed 5 bases, J shed 4 bases, and the junction held 10 bases outside the gene matches. Germline CDR1 is SGHVS and CDR2 is FQNEAQ. This CDR3 has 15 amino acids. The CDR3 loop is CASSNLTGLGTEAFF. CDR3 coding DNA: TGTGCCAGCAGCAACCTGACAGGGTTGGGCACTGAAGCTTTCTTT.

This clone is medium-sized (0.01 to 0.1%) within its sample. The chain is built from TRBV12-3 or TRBV12-4 and TRBJ1-2; D unclear. Trimming removed 6 bases at V and 6 bases at J, with 14 bases between. The CDR3 is 13 residues long. Written as DNA, the CDR3 is TGTGCCAGCAGATACCTAGGTTCAGATGGCTACACCTTC. Protein sequence: CASRYLGSDGYTF.

Of note for this clone: The junction does not match germline at one end; this may be a read error. The chain employs TRBV7-3 and TRBJ2-2; D not resolved. CDR3 length: 18 amino acids. In germline, CDR1 is SGHTA, CDR2 FQGTGA. CDR3 DNA sequence: TGTGCCAGCAGCCGGTGCCTGCCCGGGTTCGCGAACACCGGTGAGCTGTTTTTT. Amino acids: CASSRCLPGFANTGELFF. The variable domain in full, with the rest retrieved from reference TRBV7-3 and TRBJ2-2, is GAGVSQTPSNKVTEKGKYVELRCDPISGHTALYWYRQSLGQGPEFLIYFQGTGAADDSGLPNDRFFAVRPEGSVSTLKIQRTERGDSAVYLCASSRCLPGFANTGELFFGEGSRLTVL.

The sample holds many counts of this clone. This chain uses TRBV11-2 with TRBJ1-3; D is ambiguous. The CDR3 extends over 11 amino acids. V was pared by 10 bases and J by 7 bases, with 11 bases between. CDR1 and CDR2 from the germline V gene are SGHAT and FQNNGV. Here the CDR3 reads CATAHANTIYF. The CDR3 DNA reads as TGTGCCACCGCCCACGCGAACACCATATATTTT.

With regard to this clone: A much larger clone lies a single base off, so this may be a read error. This sequence joins TRBV12-3 or TRBV12-4 and TRBJ2-6; TRBD1 might be the D (5 bases). This CDR3 region has 16 residues. V was cut by 6 bases and J by 2 bases, with 14 bases left in between. The CDR3 spells CASRPGTGTGANVLTF. The CDR3 nucleotides are TGTGCCAGCAGACCCGGTACAGGCACTGGGGCCAACGTCCTGACTTTC.

This clone ranks as medium-sized (0.01 to 0.1%). The rearrangement joins TRBV19 to TRBJ1-5, with D possibly TRBD1 on 6 matching bases. Germline V gene data show CDR1 as LNHDA and CDR2 as SQIVND (reference sequence). The CDR3 runs to 13 residues. V lost 6 bases to trimming and J lost 4 bases, with 10 bases between them. The CDR3 is CASSGTLNQPQHF. In DNA, the CDR3 is TGTGCCAGTAGCGGGACATTAAATCAGCCCCAGCATTTT.

In its sample, this clone was seen a few times. The chain uses TRBV2 and TRBJ2-7; 11 nucleotides match TRBD1. The CDR3 totals 13 residues. In germline, CDR1 is SNHLY, CDR2 FYNNEI. The CDR3 nucleotides are TGTTTCAGCAGCCAGGGACAGGGGGGAGAGCAGTACTTC. This sequence encodes CFSSQGQGGEQYF.

Only a few counts were recorded for this clone. A read error may explain this, as a much larger clone is one base away. The rearrangement joins TRBV9 to TRBJ2-2; D possibly corresponds to TRBD2 (5 bases). This CDR3 is built from 14 residues. Looked up from germline, CDR1 is SGDLS and CDR2 is YYNGEE. The V gene lost 4 bases and the J gene lost 4 bases, with 11 bases spanning the gap. The chain's CDR3 is CASSTSSCTGELFF. DNA for the CDR3: TGTGCCAGCAGCACTAGTAGCTGCACCGGGGAGCTGTTTTTT.